This T cell receptor (beta chain) was sequenced in a study of blood T cell repertoires in COVID-19. In the study overall: PBMCs, B-cell-depleted T cells, or T cells were the source of the cDNA or gDNA that made up the material.

The Seattle patients, enrolled during active infection, were followed longitudinally. The CDR3 loop spans 13 amino acids. Germline V gives CDR1 SEHNR, CDR2 FQNEAQ (reference sequence). The ends lost 7 bases at V and 4 bases at J; junction bases unmatched: 4. This table comes from immunoSEQ multiplex PCR, and its TCRdb copy is limited to in-frame clones, with some not included. The sample carries about 160,000 clones, about 92% recorded once. Specimen: peripheral blood. The V and J genes are TRBV7-9 and TRBJ2-1; 7 positions agree with TRBD1. The clonotype comes from an older woman with COVID-19, enrolled during active disease. Here the CDR3 reads CASNKGAYNEQFF. The CDR3 region has the DNA TGTGCCAGCAATAAGGGGGCGTACAATGAGCAGTTCTTC.